The TCR beta chain under discussion was sequenced for a study of cytomegalovirus exposure and HLA in healthy donors. A single count supports this clone. Its cognate antigen is unknown. Study-wide results and limits: It was taken for granted in presence/absence analyses that sequencing depth across donors was roughly uniform. The study designated 150 or so TCR beta chains cytomegalovirus-associated.

60 Vbeta and 13 Jbeta primers were used in PCR. Sequencing used immunoSEQ multiplex PCR; TCRdb keeps in-frame clones, though not all of them. The data contain tens of thousands of clones, 85% of them seen just once; the ten biggest clones take up around a tenth. Material for sequencing was PBMCs. This TCR came from a female donor in good health and CMV-seronegative.

CDR3 sequence (DNA): TGTGCCAGCAGACAAGACAGGGTCGTACCCTACGAGCAGTACTTC. Encoded protein: CASRQDRVVPYEQYF. The chain uses TRBV28 and TRBJ2-7; TRBD1 matches 7 bases. This CDR3 comprises 15 residues. In germline, CDR1 is MDHEN, CDR2 SYDVKM. V lost 6 bases and J lost 2; bases outside the gene matches: 10.